The rows below give T cell receptor beta chains drawn from one sample of a study of T-cell memory formation after mild COVID-19. A single record per CDR3 protein comes from TCRdb applying MiXCR to the 5' RACE reads. The sample includes around 340,000 distinct CDR3 sequences, roughly 13% of them seen just once. Sequenced: PBMCs or a T cell subset sorted from them (not recorded which). All receptors derive from a man younger than 35 who had mild COVID-19 (a few samples of this study predate the infection). Cell type and time point are not known. The CDR3 runs from the conserved cysteine through the conserved F or W. Each record gives: D gene, clone size, V gene, J gene, CDR3 DNA, CDR3 protein. The D gene is left open where the match is weak. Rows may omit the clone size; those that give it use once, few, many or a size class.

d_call: TRBD2
clone_size: NA
v_call: TRBV7-2
j_call: TRBJ2-5
cdr3_nt: TGTGACAGCAGCTTCGGGACTAGCGGCTTCCAAGAGACCCAGTACTTC
cdr3_aa: CDSSFGTSGFQETQYF

d_call: NA
clone_size: NA
v_call: TRBV12-3/TRBV12-4
j_call: TRBJ1-2
cdr3_nt: TGTGCCAGCAGTTTAGCAGTGCTGAGCGGCTACACCTTC
cdr3_aa: CASSLAVLSGYTF

d_call: NA
clone_size: NA
v_call: TRBV20-1
j_call: TRBJ1-5
cdr3_nt: TGCAGTGCTAGAGGGAATCAGCCCCAGCATTTT
cdr3_aa: CSARGNQPQHF

d_call: NA
clone_size: few
v_call: TRBV5-1
j_call: TRBJ1-1
cdr3_nt: TGCGCCAGCAGCTTGGGTCCCATGGGCTCCCGGAACACTGAAGCTTTCTTT
cdr3_aa: CASSLGPMGSRNTEAFF

d_call: TRBD2
clone_size: NA
v_call: TRBV6-2/TRBV6-3
j_call: TRBJ2-5
cdr3_nt: TGTGCCAGCAGTTTCCCCTGGCCTAGCGGGTTCGAGACCCAGTACTTC
cdr3_aa: CASSFPWPSGFETQYF

d_call: TRBD2
clone_size: few
v_call: TRBV6-4
j_call: TRBJ2-3
cdr3_nt: TGTGCCAGCAGCCAAGTAGCGGGGGGGCTGGATACGCAGTATTTT
cdr3_aa: CASSQVAGGLDTQYF

d_call: NA
clone_size: many
v_call: TRBV18
j_call: TRBJ1-4
cdr3_nt: TGTGCCAGCTTTACTCAGAATAATGAAAAACTGTTTTTT
cdr3_aa: CASFTQNNEKLFF

d_call: NA
clone_size: few
v_call: TRBV9
j_call: TRBJ2-2
cdr3_nt: TGTGCCAGCAGCGCCCTCGTGGGGGTCACCGGGGAGCTGTTTTTT
cdr3_aa: CASSALVGVTGELFF

d_call: NA
clone_size: NA
v_call: TRBV15
j_call: TRBJ2-1
cdr3_nt: TGTGCCACCAGCAGACCCGGGTCGAACTACAATGAGCAGTTCTTC
cdr3_aa: CATSRPGSNYNEQFF

d_call: TRBD2
clone_size: NA
v_call: TRBV11-2
j_call: TRBJ2-5
cdr3_nt: TGTGCCAGCAGCGGAGGAGCGGCTAGCGGGGGGCCCCAGGAGACCCAGTACTTC
cdr3_aa: CASSGGAASGGPQETQYF

d_call: NA
clone_size: few
v_call: TRBV20-1
j_call: TRBJ2-7
cdr3_nt: TGCAGTGCGGAAGCGGGCTCCCGCGAGCAGTACTTC
cdr3_aa: CSAEAGSREQYF

d_call: TRBD2
clone_size: NA
v_call: TRBV6-2/TRBV6-3
j_call: TRBJ2-1
cdr3_nt: TGTGCCAGCAGTACAACTAGCGGGGGGAGAGATGAGCAGTTCTTC
cdr3_aa: CASSTTSGGRDEQFF

d_call: NA
clone_size: few
v_call: TRBV4-1
j_call: TRBJ1-3
cdr3_nt: TGCGCCAGCAGCCAAGATTCGGGGACAAGGGGAAACACCATATATTTT
cdr3_aa: CASSQDSGTRGNTIYF

d_call: TRBD1
clone_size: NA
v_call: TRBV20-1
j_call: TRBJ2-5
cdr3_nt: TGCAGTGCTTCCAGGACAGGGGAGAGTCTGGAGACCCAGTACTTC
cdr3_aa: CSASRTGESLETQYF

d_call: NA
clone_size: NA
v_call: TRBV6-6
j_call: TRBJ2-3
cdr3_nt: TGTGCCAGCAGACCGCGCACAGATACGCAGTATTTT
cdr3_aa: CASRPRTDTQYF

d_call: NA
clone_size: many
v_call: TRBV5-1
j_call: TRBJ2-1
cdr3_nt: TGCGCCAGCAGTGTCGTACCTAAAGCGGGTAATGAGCAGTTCTTC
cdr3_aa: CASSVVPKAGNEQFF

d_call: NA
clone_size: few
v_call: TRBV6-2/TRBV6-3
j_call: TRBJ2-5
cdr3_nt: TGTGCCAGCAGCCCGCTTGTGGGCGGAGAGACCCAGTACTTC
cdr3_aa: CASSPLVGGETQYF

d_call: NA
clone_size: few
v_call: TRBV5-1
j_call: TRBJ1-6
cdr3_nt: TGCGCCAGCAGCTTGGGGAGGGGACCCCTCCACTTT
cdr3_aa: CASSLGRGPLHF

d_call: NA
clone_size: few
v_call: TRBV7-2
j_call: TRBJ1-1
cdr3_nt: TGTGCCAGCAGCTTAGGGGCAGGGTACGGAGTGAACACTGAAGCTTTCTTT
cdr3_aa: CASSLGAGYGVNTEAFF

d_call: NA
clone_size: few
v_call: TRBV9
j_call: TRBJ1-1
cdr3_nt: TGTGCCAGCAGCGTAGAGGTGGTGAACACTGAAGCTTTCTTT
cdr3_aa: CASSVEVVNTEAFF

d_call: NA
clone_size: NA
v_call: TRBV7-9
j_call: TRBJ1-1
cdr3_nt: TGTGCCAGCAGCGACTCATGGAACACTGAAGCTTTCTTT
cdr3_aa: CASSDSWNTEAFF

d_call: TRBD2
clone_size: NA
v_call: TRBV5-5
j_call: TRBJ2-5
cdr3_nt: TGTGCCAGCAGCGGAAGACTAGCGATCCAAGAGACCCAGTACTTC
cdr3_aa: CASSGRLAIQETQYF

d_call: TRBD2
clone_size: NA
v_call: TRBV10-1
j_call: TRBJ2-3
cdr3_nt: TGCGCCAGCAGCGACGCCGAGAGTAGCGGGGCTTCTAGTACGCAGTATTTT
cdr3_aa: CASSDAESSGASSTQYF

d_call: NA
clone_size: few
v_call: TRBV7-3
j_call: TRBJ2-2
cdr3_nt: TGTGCCAGCAGCCTAAGATGGGCCGGGGAGCTGTTTTTT
cdr3_aa: CASSLRWAGELFF

d_call: TRBD2
clone_size: few
v_call: TRBV7-9
j_call: TRBJ2-1
cdr3_nt: TGTGCCAGCAGCCCCCCACTAGCGGGGGGGCGTAGTGAGCAGTTCTTC
cdr3_aa: CASSPPLAGGRSEQFF

d_call: NA
clone_size: few
v_call: TRBV9
j_call: TRBJ2-5
cdr3_nt: TGTGCCAGCAGCTTCGGGTTCCGCGGAGAAGAGACCCAGTACTTC
cdr3_aa: CASSFGFRGEETQYF

d_call: NA
clone_size: NA
v_call: TRBV30
j_call: TRBJ1-1
cdr3_nt: TGTGCCTGGACCCAGGACACTGAAGCTTTCTTT
cdr3_aa: CAWTQDTEAFF

d_call: NA
clone_size: NA
v_call: TRBV20-1
j_call: TRBJ1-1
cdr3_nt: TGCAGTGCTCCAACCCCGGGACACCGGAACACTGAAGCTTTCTTT
cdr3_aa: CSAPTPGHRNTEAFF

d_call: TRBD1
clone_size: NA
v_call: TRBV18
j_call: TRBJ1-4
cdr3_nt: TGTGCCAGCTCCGACAGGGGTGAAAAACTGTTTTTT
cdr3_aa: CASSDRGEKLFF

d_call: NA
clone_size: NA
v_call: TRBV20-1
j_call: TRBJ2-7
cdr3_nt: TGCAGTGCTCGCCCTGGGGTCTACGAGCAGTACTTC
cdr3_aa: CSARPGVYEQYF

d_call: TRBD1
clone_size: NA
v_call: TRBV12-3/TRBV12-4
j_call: TRBJ1-2
cdr3_nt: TGTGCCAGCAGTTCCCGGGACAGGGGGCGGGTGGATGGCTACACCTTC
cdr3_aa: CASSSRDRGRVDGYTF

d_call: NA
clone_size: few
v_call: TRBV3-1
j_call: TRBJ1-2
cdr3_nt: TGTGCCAGCAGCCAAGATCGACGGCCCTGGGGCTACACCTTC
cdr3_aa: CASSQDRRPWGYTF

d_call: NA
clone_size: NA
v_call: TRBV10-2
j_call: TRBJ1-1
cdr3_nt: TGCGCCAGCAGTGAGGCGCAGGGACCGGCGACCACTGAAGCTTTCTTT
cdr3_aa: CASSEAQGPATTEAFF

d_call: NA
clone_size: few
v_call: TRBV11-2
j_call: TRBJ1-1
cdr3_nt: TGTGCCAGCAGCTTAGTCCCGGGGGCCGGGTACACTGAAGCTTTCTTT
cdr3_aa: CASSLVPGAGYTEAFF

d_call: NA
clone_size: NA
v_call: TRBV7-9
j_call: TRBJ1-1
cdr3_nt: TGTGCCAGCAGCCCGGATATGGCTGAAGCTTTCTTT
cdr3_aa: CASSPDMAEAFF

d_call: TRBD2
clone_size: NA
v_call: TRBV3-1
j_call: TRBJ2-4
cdr3_nt: TGTGCCAGCAGCCAAGCGGGGGGGGAAAACATTCAGTACTTC
cdr3_aa: CASSQAGGENIQYF

d_call: NA
clone_size: few
v_call: TRBV7-6
j_call: TRBJ2-1
cdr3_nt: TGTGCCAGCAGCCGCGCCGGGGGCTCGGAGCAGTTCTTC
cdr3_aa: CASSRAGGSEQFF

d_call: TRBD1
clone_size: many
v_call: TRBV5-1
j_call: TRBJ1-4
cdr3_nt: TGCGCCAGCAGCTTGGGAGACAGGGGGTCTGGTGAAAAACTGTTTTTT
cdr3_aa: CASSLGDRGSGEKLFF

d_call: NA
clone_size: NA
v_call: TRBV4-3
j_call: TRBJ2-2
cdr3_nt: TGCGCCAGCAGCCAAGGCCTTTCGAACACCGGGGAGCTGTTTTTT
cdr3_aa: CASSQGLSNTGELFF

d_call: NA
clone_size: NA
v_call: TRBV11-2
j_call: TRBJ1-2
cdr3_nt: TGTGCCAGCAGCTTAGATCGATTTGGACAGCAGAACTATGGCTACACCTTC
cdr3_aa: CASSLDRFGQQNYGYTF

d_call: NA
clone_size: NA
v_call: TRBV4-1
j_call: TRBJ2-7
cdr3_nt: TGCGCCAGCAGCCAGCTAAGGGGAAACAGAGCCTACGAGCAGTACTTC
cdr3_aa: CASSQLRGNRAYEQYF

d_call: NA
clone_size: few
v_call: TRBV6-6
j_call: TRBJ1-2
cdr3_nt: TGTGCCAGCAGTTGGGAGTTCGGTAATAGGCTGTCTAACTATGGCTACACCTTC
cdr3_aa: CASSWEFGNRLSNYGYTF

d_call: TRBD1
clone_size: NA
v_call: TRBV18
j_call: TRBJ2-7
cdr3_nt: TGTGCCAGCTCACCTCCCAACGCGGGGACAGGGCTCTCCTACGAGCAGTACTTC
cdr3_aa: CASSPPNAGTGLSYEQYF

d_call: TRBD2
clone_size: few
v_call: TRBV6-5
j_call: TRBJ2-3
cdr3_nt: TGTGCCAGCAGTACTTCTGGACTAGCGGTAGATACGCAGTATTTT
cdr3_aa: CASSTSGLAVDTQYF

d_call: NA
clone_size: NA
v_call: TRBV20-1
j_call: TRBJ2-3
cdr3_nt: TGCAGTGCCCCAGCTTTTGGAGATACGCAGTATTTT
cdr3_aa: CSAPAFGDTQYF

d_call: NA
clone_size: NA
v_call: TRBV5-5
j_call: TRBJ2-7
cdr3_nt: TGTGCCAGCACTTCCGCCCGCCGGGCTTTAGGCCCCTACGAGCAGTACTTC
cdr3_aa: CASTSARRALGPYEQYF

d_call: NA
clone_size: few
v_call: TRBV5-1
j_call: TRBJ2-2
cdr3_nt: TGCGCCAGCAGCTTGGGTTTCTACACCGGGGAGCTGTTTTTT
cdr3_aa: CASSLGFYTGELFF

d_call: NA
clone_size: few
v_call: TRBV7-9
j_call: TRBJ2-1
cdr3_nt: TGTGCCAGCGTATTAAACAGGGACAATGAGCAGTTCTTC
cdr3_aa: CASVLNRDNEQFF

d_call: TRBD2
clone_size: many
v_call: TRBV9
j_call: TRBJ2-3
cdr3_nt: TGTGCCAGCAGCCACAGCGGGGGCACAGATACGCAGTATTTT
cdr3_aa: CASSHSGGTDTQYF